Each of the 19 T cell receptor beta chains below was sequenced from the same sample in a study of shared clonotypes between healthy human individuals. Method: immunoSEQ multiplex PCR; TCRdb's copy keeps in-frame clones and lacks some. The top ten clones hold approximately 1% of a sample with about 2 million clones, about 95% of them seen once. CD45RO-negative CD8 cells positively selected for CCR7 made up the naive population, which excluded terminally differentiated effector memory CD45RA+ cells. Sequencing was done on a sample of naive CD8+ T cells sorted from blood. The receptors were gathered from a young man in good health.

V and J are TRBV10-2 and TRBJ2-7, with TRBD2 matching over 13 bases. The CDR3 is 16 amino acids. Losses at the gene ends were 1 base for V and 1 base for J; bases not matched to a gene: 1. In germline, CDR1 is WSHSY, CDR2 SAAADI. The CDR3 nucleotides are TGCGCCAGCAGTGAGTGGACTAGCGGGGGATCCTACGAGCAGTACTTC. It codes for CASSEWTSGGSYEQYF.

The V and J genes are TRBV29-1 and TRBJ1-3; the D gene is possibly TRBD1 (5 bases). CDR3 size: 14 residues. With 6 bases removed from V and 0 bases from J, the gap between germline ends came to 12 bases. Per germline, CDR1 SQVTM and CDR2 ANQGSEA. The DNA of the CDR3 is TGCAGCGTCACGACAGCGAGCTCTGGAAACACCATATATTTT. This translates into CSVTTASSGNTIYF.

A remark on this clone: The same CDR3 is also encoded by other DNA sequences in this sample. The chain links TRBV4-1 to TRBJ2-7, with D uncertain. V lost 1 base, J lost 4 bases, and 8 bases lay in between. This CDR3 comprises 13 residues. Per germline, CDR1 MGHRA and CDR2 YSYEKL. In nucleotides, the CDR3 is TGCGCCAGCAGCCAAGTGGGCCCTTACGAGCAGTACTTC. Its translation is CASSQVGPYEQYF.

CDR3 protein: CASSSSPQGASTDTQYF. The CDR3 DNA follows: TGTGCCAGCAGCTCCTCCCCCCAGGGGGCCAGCACAGATACGCAGTATTTT. The chain combines TRBV7-9 with TRBJ2-3; 8 positions match TRBD1. Trimming took 4 bases from V and 0 from J; bases not matched to a gene: 9. This CDR3 is built from 17 residues. Germline-derived CDR1 and CDR2 are SEHNR and FQNEAQ (reference sequence).

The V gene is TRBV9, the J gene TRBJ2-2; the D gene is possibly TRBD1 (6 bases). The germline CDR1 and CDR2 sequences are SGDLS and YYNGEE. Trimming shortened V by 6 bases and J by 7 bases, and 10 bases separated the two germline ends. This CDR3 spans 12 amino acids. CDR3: CASTKGVGELFF. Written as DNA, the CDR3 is TGTGCCAGCACCAAGGGGGTCGGGGAGCTGTTTTTT.

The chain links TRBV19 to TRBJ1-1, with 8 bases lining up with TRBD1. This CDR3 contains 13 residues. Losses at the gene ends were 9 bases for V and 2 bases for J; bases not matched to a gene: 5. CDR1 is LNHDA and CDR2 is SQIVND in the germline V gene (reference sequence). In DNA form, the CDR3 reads TGTGCCAGCAGGACAGGGATAAACACTGAAGCTTTCTTT. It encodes CASRTGINTEAFF.

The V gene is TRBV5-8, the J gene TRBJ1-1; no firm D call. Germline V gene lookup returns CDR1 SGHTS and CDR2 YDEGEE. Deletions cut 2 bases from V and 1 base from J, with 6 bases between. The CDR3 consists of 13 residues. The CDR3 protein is CASSFTENTEAFF. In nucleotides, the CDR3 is TGTGCCAGCAGCTTTACAGAGAACACTGAAGCTTTCTTT.

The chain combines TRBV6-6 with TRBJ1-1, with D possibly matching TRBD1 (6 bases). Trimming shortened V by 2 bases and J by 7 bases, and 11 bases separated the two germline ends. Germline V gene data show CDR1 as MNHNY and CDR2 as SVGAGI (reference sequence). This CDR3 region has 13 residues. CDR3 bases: TGTGCCAGCAGTTACGCGGACAGCGGTGAAGCTTTCTTT. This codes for CASSYADSGEAFF.

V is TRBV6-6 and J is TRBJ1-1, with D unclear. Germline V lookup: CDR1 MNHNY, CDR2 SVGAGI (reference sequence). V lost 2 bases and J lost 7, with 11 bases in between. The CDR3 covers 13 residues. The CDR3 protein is CASSYEGSLEAFF. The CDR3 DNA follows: TGTGCCAGCAGTTACGAGGGTAGTCTTGAAGCTTTCTTT.

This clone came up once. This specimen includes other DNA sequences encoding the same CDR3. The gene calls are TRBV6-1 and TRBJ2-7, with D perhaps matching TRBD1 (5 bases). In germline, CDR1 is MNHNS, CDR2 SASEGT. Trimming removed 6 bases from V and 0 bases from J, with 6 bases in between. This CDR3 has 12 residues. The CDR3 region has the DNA TGTGCCAGCAGGGACACCTCCTACGAGCAGTACTTC. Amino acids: CASRDTSYEQYF.

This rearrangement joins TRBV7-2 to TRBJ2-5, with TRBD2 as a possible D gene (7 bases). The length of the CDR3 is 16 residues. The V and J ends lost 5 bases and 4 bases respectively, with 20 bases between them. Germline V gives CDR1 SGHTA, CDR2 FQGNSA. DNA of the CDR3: TGTGCCAGCAGCACAAAGGGGGGGGTTAGTCGAGAGACCCAGTACTTC. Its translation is CASSTKGGVSRETQYF.

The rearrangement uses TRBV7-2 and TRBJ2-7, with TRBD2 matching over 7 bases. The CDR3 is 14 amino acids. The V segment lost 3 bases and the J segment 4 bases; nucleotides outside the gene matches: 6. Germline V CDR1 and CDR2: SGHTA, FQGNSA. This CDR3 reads CASSFFGEGYEQYF. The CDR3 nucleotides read TGTGCCAGCAGCTTCTTCGGGGAGGGATACGAGCAGTACTTC.

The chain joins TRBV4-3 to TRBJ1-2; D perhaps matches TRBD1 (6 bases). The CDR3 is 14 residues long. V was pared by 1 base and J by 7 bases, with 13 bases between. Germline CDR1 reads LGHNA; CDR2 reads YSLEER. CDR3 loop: CASSQGVGGPGYTF. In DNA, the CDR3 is TGCGCCAGCAGCCAAGGGGTAGGGGGGCCTGGCTACACCTTC.

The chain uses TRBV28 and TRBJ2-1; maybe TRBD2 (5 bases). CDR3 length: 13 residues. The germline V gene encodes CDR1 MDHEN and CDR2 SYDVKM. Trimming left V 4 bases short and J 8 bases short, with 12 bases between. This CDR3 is CASSSRERDEQFF. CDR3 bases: TGTGCCAGCAGTTCGAGGGAGAGAGATGAGCAGTTCTTC.

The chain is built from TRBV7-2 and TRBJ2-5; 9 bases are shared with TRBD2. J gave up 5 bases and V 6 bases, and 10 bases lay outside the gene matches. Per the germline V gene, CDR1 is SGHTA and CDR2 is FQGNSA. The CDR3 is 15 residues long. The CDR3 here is CASSVYLAGRETQYF. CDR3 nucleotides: TGTGCCAGCAGTGTTTACCTAGCGGGACGGGAGACCCAGTACTTC.

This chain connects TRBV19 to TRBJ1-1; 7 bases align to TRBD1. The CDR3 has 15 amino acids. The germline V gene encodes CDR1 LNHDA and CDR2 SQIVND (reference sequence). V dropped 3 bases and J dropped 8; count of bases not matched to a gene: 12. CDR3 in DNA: TGTGCCAGTAGTATGGAAAAGGGGGCGCAGACCGAAGCTTTCTTT. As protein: CASSMEKGAQTEAFF.

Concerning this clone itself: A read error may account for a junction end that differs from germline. DNA of the CDR3: TGTGCCAGCTCCCACAATGAGCAGTTCTTC. Protein product: CASSHNEQFF. The V call is TRBV6-1, the J call TRBJ2-1, with unresolved D. This CDR3 comprises 10 residues. The germline V gene encodes CDR1 MNHNS and CDR2 SASEGT.

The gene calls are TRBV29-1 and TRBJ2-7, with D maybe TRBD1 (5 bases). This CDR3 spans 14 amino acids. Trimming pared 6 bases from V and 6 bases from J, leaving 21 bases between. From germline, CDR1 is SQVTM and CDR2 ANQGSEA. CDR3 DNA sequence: TGCAGCGTACCCCAGGGAATCGGAGCCTCCGAGCAGTACTTC. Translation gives CSVPQGIGASEQYF.

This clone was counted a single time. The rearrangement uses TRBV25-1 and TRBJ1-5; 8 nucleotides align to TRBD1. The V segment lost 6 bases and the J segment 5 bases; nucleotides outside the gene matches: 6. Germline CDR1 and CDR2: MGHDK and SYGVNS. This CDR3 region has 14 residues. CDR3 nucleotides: TGTGCCAGCAGCCTCAGGGGGCCGGATCAGCCCCAGCATTTT. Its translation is CASSLRGPDQPQHF.